This T cell receptor (beta chain) was profiled in a study of vaccination and CD4 T cells after COVID-19. Whole-study context: Collection of post-COVID samples occurred a median around 96 days after diagnosis, spanning a range of 35 to 161. Study results and limitations: Convalescent patients saw a median approximately 90% of their reactive clones show up only after vaccination. Data came from relatively few convalescent patients and lacked early post-infection timepoints.

Oncomine TCR Beta short-read sequencing was applied to DNA from cultured CD4+ T cells. TCRdb ran MiXCR on the PCR reads and lists one entry per CDR3 protein. Of fewer than 9,000 distinct CDR3 sequences in the sample, about three quarters are singletons; the top ten hold less than 35%. This CDR3 spans 15 amino acids. Trimming stripped 6 bases from V and 3 bases from J, with 13 bases between. Germline assignment: CDR1 KGHDR and CDR2 SFDVKD. The sample holds one count of this clonotype. Its target is unknown. Treatment defined: approximately 9-day PBMC culture with coronavirus spike peptide pools or control peptides (ViraFEST assay). On day 3 and again on day 7, fresh IL-2 medium was used to replace half the medium.

Material: CD4+ T cells from blood, cultured in vitro. This TCR derives from a human donor who had recovered from COVID-19. V usage is TRBV24-1 and J usage is TRBJ2-2; D not certain. CDR3 in DNA: TGTGCCACCAGTCCCAGCCTCGGCGACACCGGGGAGCTGTTTTTT. Its protein is CATSPSLGDTGELFF.